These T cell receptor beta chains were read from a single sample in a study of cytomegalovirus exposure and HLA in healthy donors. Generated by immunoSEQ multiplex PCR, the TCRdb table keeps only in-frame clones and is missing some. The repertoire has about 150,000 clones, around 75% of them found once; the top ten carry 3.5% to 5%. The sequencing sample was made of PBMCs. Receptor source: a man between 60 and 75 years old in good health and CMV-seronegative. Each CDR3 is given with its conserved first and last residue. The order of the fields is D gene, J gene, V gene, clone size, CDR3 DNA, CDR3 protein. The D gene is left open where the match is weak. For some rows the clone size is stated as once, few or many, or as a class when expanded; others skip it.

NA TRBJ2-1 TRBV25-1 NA TGTGCCAGCAGGAAAGGAGACAGTGAGCAGTTCTTC CASRKGDSEQFF
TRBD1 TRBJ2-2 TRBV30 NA TGTGCCTGGGGTGGACAGGGGGACGGGGAGCTGTTTTTT CAWGGQGDGELFF
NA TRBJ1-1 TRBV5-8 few TGTGCCAGCAGCCCGAAAAGACGGGATCTTGAAGCTTTCTTT CASSPKRRDLEAFF
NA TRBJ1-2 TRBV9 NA TGTGCCAGCAGCGTAGTACCCGAGGGTGGTTTCTGGATCGGCTATGGCTACACCTTC CASSVVPEGGFWIGYGYTF
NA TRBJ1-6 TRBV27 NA TGTGCCAGCAGTTTAGGTGGGAGGGGGGACGGCTATAATTCACCCCTCCACTTT CASSLGGRGDGYNSPLHF
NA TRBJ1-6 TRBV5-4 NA TGTGCCAGCAGCTTGGCCCGAAGCTCACCCCTCCACTTT CASSLARSSPLHF
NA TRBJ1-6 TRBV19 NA TGTGCCAGTAGTAGCGCCTCTTCACCCCTCCACTTT CASSSASSPLHF
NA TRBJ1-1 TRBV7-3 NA TGTGCCAGCAGCTTATTTCCAGGAGGTCTGACGGCTGAAGCTTTCTTT CASSLFPGGLTAEAFF
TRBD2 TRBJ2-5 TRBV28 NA TGTGCCAGCAGTGTACTAGCGGAGTACCAAGAGACCCAGTACTTC CASSVLAEYQETQYF
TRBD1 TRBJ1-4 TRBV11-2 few TGTGCCAGCAGCCTCGGGTGGGACAGGTCGGAGGAAAAACTGTTTTTT CASSLGWDRSEEKLFF
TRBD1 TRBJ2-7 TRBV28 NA TGTGCCAGCATCGGGACAGCTACCTACGAGCAGTACTTC CASIGTATYEQYF
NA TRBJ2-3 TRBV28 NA TGTGCCAGCAGTCCCGGGGGACTGGACGATACGCAGTATTTT CASSPGGLDDTQYF
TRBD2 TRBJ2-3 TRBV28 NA TGTGCCAGCAGTTGGACTAGCGGGAGGCTCAGCGGAACAGATACGCAGTATTTT CASSWTSGRLSGTDTQYF
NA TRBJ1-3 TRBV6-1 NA TGTGCCAGCAGTGAAGTTCGGGGAGGAAACACCATATATTTT CASSEVRGGNTIYF
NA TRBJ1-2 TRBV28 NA TGTGCCAGCAGTCCTCCCCCTCCGGACAGAAATGGCTACACCTTC CASSPPPPDRNGYTF
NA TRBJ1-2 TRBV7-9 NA TGTGCCAGCAGCTTGATCCTGGAGGGCTACACCTTC CASSLILEGYTF
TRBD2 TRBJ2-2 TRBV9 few TGTGCCAGCAGCGTAGCCCACGGGAGGGGTACGGAGGGCACCACCGGGGAGCTGTTTTTT CASSVAHGRGTEGTTGELFF
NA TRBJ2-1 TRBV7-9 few TGTGCCAGCAGCTTAGTGGCACGGGATGAGCAGTTCTTC CASSLVARDEQFF
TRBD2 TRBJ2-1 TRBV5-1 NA TGCGCCAGCAGCATAGGACTAGCGGGAGGCAATGAGCAGTTCTTC CASSIGLAGGNEQFF
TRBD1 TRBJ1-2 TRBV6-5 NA TGTGCCAGCAGCAGGGGGCAAGGCTATGGCTACACCTTC CASSRGQGYGYTF
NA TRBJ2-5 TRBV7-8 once TGTGCCAGCAGCCTCCAGGTAGCCGGGGGTTATGGAGAGACCCAGTACTTC CASSLQVAGGYGETQYF
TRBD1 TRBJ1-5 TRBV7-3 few TGTGCCAGCAGTCTAAGACAGGGTCAGCCCCAGCATTTT CASSLRQGQPQHF
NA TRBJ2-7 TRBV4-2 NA TGTGCCAGCAGCCAAGAGGGCGGGATAGGTTCCTACGAGCAGTACTTC CASSQEGGIGSYEQYF
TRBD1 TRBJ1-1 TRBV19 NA TGTGCCAGTAGTATAGCAGGGGGAGCGGAGAACACTGAAGCTTTCTTT CASSIAGGAENTEAFF
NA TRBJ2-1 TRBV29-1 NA TGCAGCGCTCTTCTGAATGAGCAGTTCTTC CSALLNEQFF
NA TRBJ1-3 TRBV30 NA TGTGCCTGGAGGCGTAGCTCTGGAAACACCATATATTTT CAWRRSSGNTIYF
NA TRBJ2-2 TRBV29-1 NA TGCAGCGTTGAGGGGCTAAGGCACGGGGAGCTGTTTTTT CSVEGLRHGELFF
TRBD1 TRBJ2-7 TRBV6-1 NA TGTGCCAGCAGGGTTACAGGGGTCCCTATCGAGCAGTACTTC CASRVTGVPIEQYF
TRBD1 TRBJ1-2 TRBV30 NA TGTGCCTGGAGAAGCAGGGGGCTAGGGTATAACTATGGCTACACCTTC CAWRSRGLGYNYGYTF
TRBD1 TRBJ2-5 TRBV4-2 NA TGTGCCAGCAGCCAACGACAGGGGAGTTCGGAGACCCAGTACTTC CASSQRQGSSETQYF
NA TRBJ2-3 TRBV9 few TGTGCCAGCAGCGTAGGCAGGGTGGTGTATACGCAGTATTTT CASSVGRVVYTQYF
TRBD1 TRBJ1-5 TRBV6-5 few TGTGCCAGCAGTCGCACAGGGGTAGCAGGTCAGCCCCAGCATTTT CASSRTGVAGQPQHF
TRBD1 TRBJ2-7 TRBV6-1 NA TGTGCCAGCAGTTCCCTACAGGGGGTCTACGAGCAGTACTTC CASSSLQGVYEQYF
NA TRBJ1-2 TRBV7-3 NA TGTGCCAGCAGCTTACCCCCCAGTGGCTACACCTTC CASSLPPSGYTF
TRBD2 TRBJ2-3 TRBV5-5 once TGTGCCAGCAGCGCAGCTAGCGGGAGTGGGACAGATACGCAGTATTTT CASSAASGSGTDTQYF
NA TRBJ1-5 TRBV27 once TGTGCCAGCAGTGCTGATTTCAGACAGCCCCAGCATTTT CASSADFRQPQHF
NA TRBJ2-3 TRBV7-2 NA TGTGCCAGCAGCTTAGTCTCTACAGATACGCAGTATTTT CASSLVSTDTQYF
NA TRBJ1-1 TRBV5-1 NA TGCGCCAGCAGCCCCGAGGGGGGGGACACTGAAGCTTTCTTT CASSPEGGDTEAFF
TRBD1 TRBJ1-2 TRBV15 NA TGTGCCACCCGCAGCCCGGGACAGGGGGCCTATGGCTACACCTTC CATRSPGQGAYGYTF
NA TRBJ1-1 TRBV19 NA TGTGCCAGTAGTTCGGTGAGGGCGCGGAACACTGAAGCTTTCTTT CASSSVRARNTEAFF
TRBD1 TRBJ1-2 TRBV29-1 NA TGCAGCGTTCGGGGGGACAGGGCTGGCTACACCTTC CSVRGDRAGYTF
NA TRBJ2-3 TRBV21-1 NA TGTGCCAGCAGCGCCCGGCTTGGACAGGGGTGCGATACGCAGTATTTT CASSARLGQGCDTQYF
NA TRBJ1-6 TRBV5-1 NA TGCGCCAGCAGCTTGAAGGGCGACAGCTCCTATAATTCACCCCTCCACTTT CASSLKGDSSYNSPLHF
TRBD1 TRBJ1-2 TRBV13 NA TGTGCCAGCAGCCCCGACAGGGTTGGCTATGGCTACACCTTC CASSPDRVGYGYTF
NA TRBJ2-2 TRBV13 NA TGTGCCAGCAGCTTACCACAAGCGAACACCGGGGAGCTGTTTTTT CASSLPQANTGELFF
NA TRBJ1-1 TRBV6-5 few TGTGCCAGCAGTTACTCGGGGGGGTACACTGAAGCTTTCTTT CASSYSGGYTEAFF
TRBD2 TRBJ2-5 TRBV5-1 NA TGCGCCAGCAGCTTGGGAGCGGGAGGTTACCAAGAGACCCAGTACTTC CASSLGAGGYQETQYF
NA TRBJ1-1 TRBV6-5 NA TGTGCCAGCAAAAATCTCGGGTCGAACACTGAAGCTTTCTTT CASKNLGSNTEAFF
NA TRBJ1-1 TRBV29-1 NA TGCAGCGCTGGGTTAGGGGGGAACACTGAAGCTTTCTTT CSAGLGGNTEAFF
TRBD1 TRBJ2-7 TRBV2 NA TGTGCCAGCAGTGCCGGGACAGGGAAGGACGAGCAGTACTTC CASSAGTGKDEQYF
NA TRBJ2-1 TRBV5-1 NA TGCGCCAGCAGCTTGGTAGCTCCGAATGAGCAGTTCTTC CASSLVAPNEQFF
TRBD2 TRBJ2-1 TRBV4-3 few TGCGCCAGCAGCCCCGGTTGGACTAGCGGGAGAGTAAGCAATGAGCAGTTCTTC CASSPGWTSGRVSNEQFF
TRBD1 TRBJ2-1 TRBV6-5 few TGTGCCAGCAGTTACTCGGGCAGGGGGAATGAGCAGTTCTTC CASSYSGRGNEQFF
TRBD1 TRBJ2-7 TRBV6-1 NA TGTGCCAGCAGTTTTGACAGGGAGTGGGAGCAGTACTTC CASSFDREWEQYF
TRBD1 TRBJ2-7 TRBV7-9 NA TGTTCCAGCAGCTTCTCCGACAGGGGTAACAACGAGCAGTACTTC CSSSFSDRGNNEQYF